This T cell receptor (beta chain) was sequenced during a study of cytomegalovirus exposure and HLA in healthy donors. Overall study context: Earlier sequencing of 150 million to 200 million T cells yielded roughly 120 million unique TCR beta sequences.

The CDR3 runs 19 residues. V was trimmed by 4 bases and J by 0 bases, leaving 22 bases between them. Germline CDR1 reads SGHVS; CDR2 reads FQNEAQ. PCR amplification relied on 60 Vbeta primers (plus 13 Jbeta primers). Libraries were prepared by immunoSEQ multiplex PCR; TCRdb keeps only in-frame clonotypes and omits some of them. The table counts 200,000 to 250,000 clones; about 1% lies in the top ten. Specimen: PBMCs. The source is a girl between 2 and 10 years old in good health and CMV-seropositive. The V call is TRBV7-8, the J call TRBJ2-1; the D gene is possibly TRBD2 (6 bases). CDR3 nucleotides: TGTGCCAGCAGCTATCATCTTCGTGGGGGACTCAGCTCCTACAATGAGCAGTTCTTC. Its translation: CASSYHLRGGLSSYNEQFF.